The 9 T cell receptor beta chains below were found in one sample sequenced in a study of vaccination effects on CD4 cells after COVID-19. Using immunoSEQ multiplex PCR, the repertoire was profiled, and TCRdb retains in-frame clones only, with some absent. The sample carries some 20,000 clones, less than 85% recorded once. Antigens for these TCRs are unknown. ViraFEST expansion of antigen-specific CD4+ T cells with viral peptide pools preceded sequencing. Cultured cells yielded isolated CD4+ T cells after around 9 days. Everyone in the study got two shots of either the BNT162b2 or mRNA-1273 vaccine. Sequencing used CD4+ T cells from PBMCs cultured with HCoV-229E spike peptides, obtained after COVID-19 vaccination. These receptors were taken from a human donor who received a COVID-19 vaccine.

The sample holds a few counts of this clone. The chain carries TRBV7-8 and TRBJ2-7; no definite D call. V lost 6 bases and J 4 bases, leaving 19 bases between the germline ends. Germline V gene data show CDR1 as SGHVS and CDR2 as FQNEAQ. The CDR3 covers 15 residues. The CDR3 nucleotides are TGTGCCAGCAGTATCACCGTCGCAGAGTCATACGAGCAGTACTTC. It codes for CASSITVAESYEQYF.

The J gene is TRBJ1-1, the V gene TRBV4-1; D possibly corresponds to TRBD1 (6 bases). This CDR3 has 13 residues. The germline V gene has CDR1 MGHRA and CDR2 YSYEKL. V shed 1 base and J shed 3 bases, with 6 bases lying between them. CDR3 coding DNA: TGCGCCAGCAGCCAAGGGACAGACACTGAAGCTTTCTTT. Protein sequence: CASSQGTDTEAFF.

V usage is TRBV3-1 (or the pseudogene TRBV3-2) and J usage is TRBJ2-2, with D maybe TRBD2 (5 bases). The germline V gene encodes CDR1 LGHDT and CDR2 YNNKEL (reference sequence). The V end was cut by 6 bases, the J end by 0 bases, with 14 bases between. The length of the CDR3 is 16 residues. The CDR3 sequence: CASRHGSGANTGELFF. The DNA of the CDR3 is TGTGCCAGCAGACATGGTTCCGGGGCGAACACCGGGGAGCTGTTTTTT.

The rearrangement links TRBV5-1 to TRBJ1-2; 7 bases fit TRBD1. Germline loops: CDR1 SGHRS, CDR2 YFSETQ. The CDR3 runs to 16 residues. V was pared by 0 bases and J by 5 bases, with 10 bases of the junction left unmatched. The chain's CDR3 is CASSLARAGGSYGYTF. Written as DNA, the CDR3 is TGCGCCAGCAGCTTGGCCCGGGCAGGGGGATCGTATGGCTACACCTTC.

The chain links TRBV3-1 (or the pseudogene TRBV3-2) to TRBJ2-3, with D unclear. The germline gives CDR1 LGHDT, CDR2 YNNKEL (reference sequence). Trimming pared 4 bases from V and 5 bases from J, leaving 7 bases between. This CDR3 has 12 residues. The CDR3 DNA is TGTGCCAGCAGCCCCTTAGGAGATACGCAGTATTTT. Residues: CASSPLGDTQYF.

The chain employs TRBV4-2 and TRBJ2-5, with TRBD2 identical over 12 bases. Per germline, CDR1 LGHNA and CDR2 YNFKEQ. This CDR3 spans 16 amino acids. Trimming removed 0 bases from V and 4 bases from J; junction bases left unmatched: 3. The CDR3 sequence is CASSQELAGGGETQYF. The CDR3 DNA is TGTGCCAGCAGCCAAGAACTAGCGGGAGGTGGAGAGACCCAGTACTTC.

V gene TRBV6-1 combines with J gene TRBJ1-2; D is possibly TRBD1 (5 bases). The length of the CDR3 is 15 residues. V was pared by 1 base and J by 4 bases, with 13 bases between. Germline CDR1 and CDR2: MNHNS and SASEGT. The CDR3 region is CASSEVQGGSYGYTF. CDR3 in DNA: TGTGCCAGCAGTGAAGTCCAGGGAGGCAGCTATGGCTACACCTTC.

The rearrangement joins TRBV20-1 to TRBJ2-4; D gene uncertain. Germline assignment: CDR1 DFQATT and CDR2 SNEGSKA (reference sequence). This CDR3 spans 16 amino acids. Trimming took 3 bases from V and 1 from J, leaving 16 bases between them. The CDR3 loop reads CSASRKGASAKNIQYF. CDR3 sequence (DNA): TGCAGTGCTAGTAGGAAGGGTGCTTCGGCCAAAAACATTCAGTACTTC.

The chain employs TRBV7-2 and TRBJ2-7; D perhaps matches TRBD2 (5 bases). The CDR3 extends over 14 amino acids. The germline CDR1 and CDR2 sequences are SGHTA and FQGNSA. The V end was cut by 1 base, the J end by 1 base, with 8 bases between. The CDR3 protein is CASSLVPGSYEQYF. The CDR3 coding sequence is TGTGCCAGCAGCTTAGTTCCGGGATCCTACGAGCAGTACTTC.